This T cell receptor (beta chain) is drawn from a study of blood T cell repertoires in COVID-19. Per the germline V gene, CDR1 is MNHEY and CDR2 is SMNVEV (reference sequence). This CDR3 is built from 15 residues. Trimming left V 3 bases short and J 7 bases short, with 16 bases between. As handled by the study authors: From reference gene primer amplification, estimates of nucleated cell counts were derived. Assay: immunoSEQ multiplex PCR; the TCRdb copy retains only in-frame clones and omits some. That table supplies the V and J calls and clone size; D and trimming were determined from the DNA. The sample contains around 100,000 clones, about 89% of which appear only once.

The chain joins TRBV27 to TRBJ1-5, with D possibly TRBD1 on 6 matching bases. The sequenced sample consisted of peripheral blood. This TCR came from a man aged 40-49 years with acute or convalescent COVID-19. CDR3 nucleotide sequence: TGTGCCAGCAGTTTCTCGTCAGGGGACGGGCAGCCCCAGCATTTT. Translation gives CASSFSSGDGQPQHF.